Below are 26 T cell receptor beta chains sequenced from a single sample in a study of T cell changes during pregnancy in multiple sclerosis. This table comes from immunoSEQ multiplex PCR, and its TCRdb copy is limited to in-frame clones, with some not included. The sample gives approximately 69,000 clones, approximately 94% of which show up once; 0.58% is in the top ten. The sequenced sample was peripheral blood, obtained in the third trimester of pregnancy. The receptors were sampled from a female donor with multiple sclerosis, enrolled in a pregnancy study.

This clone was recorded only once. The chain joins TRBV30 to TRBJ2-7; 10 bases fit TRBD2. The germline gives CDR1 GTSNPN, CDR2 SVGIG (reference sequence). J was trimmed by 6 bases and V by 2 bases; bases with no gene match: 7. The CDR3 has 14 amino acids. CDR3 sequence: CAWSSPGLAIEQYF. CDR3 nucleotide sequence: TGTGCCTGGAGTTCCCCGGGACTAGCGATCGAGCAGTACTTC.

This rearrangement joins TRBV7-2 to TRBJ1-1; weak D call: TRBD1 (5 bases). CDR1 and CDR2 from the germline V gene are SGHTA and FQGNSA. The CDR3 covers 13 residues. The V end was cut by 11 bases, the J end by 0 bases, with 13 bases between. In DNA, the CDR3 is TGTGCCTGTCTGCCGGGGGTGAACACTGAAGCTTTCTTT. As protein: CACLPGVNTEAFF.

A single count supports this clone. This chain links TRBV2 with TRBJ1-3, with D possibly being TRBD1 (5 bases). Germline V gene sequence: CDR1 SNHLY, CDR2 FYNNEI. The CDR3 covers 13 residues. V lost 10 bases and J lost 8, with 18 bases in between. The CDR3 region has the DNA TGTGCCACGGCCGGGCGGGCGGGGGACACCATATATTTT. Translated: CATAGRAGDTIYF.

The chain joins TRBV6-5 to TRBJ2-2; TRBD2 agrees at 7 bases. V lost 0 bases and J lost 13; bases outside the gene matches: 5. Germline V gene sequence: CDR1 MNHEY, CDR2 SVGAGI. The CDR3 has 13 amino acids. The CDR3 loop is CASSYSRGEGLFF. The DNA of the CDR3 is TGTGCCAGCAGTTACTCGCGTGGGGAGGGGCTGTTTTTT.

The table lists this clone with a count of one. V and J are TRBV15 and TRBJ2-1; D is unresolved. Germline CDR1 and CDR2: LNHNV and YYDKDF (reference sequence). CDR3 length equals 13 residues. Trimming stripped 7 bases from V and 5 bases from J, with 12 bases between. CDR3 in amino acids: CATKVHRDNEQFF. DNA for the CDR3: TGTGCCACCAAGGTCCACCGGGACAATGAGCAGTTCTTC.

This chain joins TRBV7-3 and TRBJ1-1, with a weak D call TRBD1 (6 bases). The V and J ends lost 5 bases and 8 bases respectively, with 9 bases between them. The CDR3 has 11 residues. Germline loops: CDR1 SGHTA, CDR2 FQGTGA. The CDR3 region is CASSPQGEAFF. The CDR3 nucleotides read TGTGCCAGCAGCCCTCAGGGGGAAGCTTTCTTT.

The CDR3 DNA reads TGTGCCAGCAGCCTCGACAGGGCTAGGTTGGAGCAGTACTTC. It yields the protein CASSLDRARLEQYF. The genes are TRBV7-2 and TRBJ2-7; the match to TRBD1 covers 7 bases. The V gene's germline CDR1 is SGHTA and CDR2 FQGNSA. Losses at the gene ends were 5 bases for V and 7 bases for J; bases not matched to a gene: 11. This CDR3 is 14 amino acids long. Supplemented by reference TRBV7-2 and TRBJ2-7, the full variable domain reads GAGVSQSPSNKVTEKGKDVELRCDPISGHTALYWYRQSLGQGLEFLIYFQGNSAPDKSGLPSDRFSAERTGGSVSTLTIQRTQQEDSAVYLCASSLDRARLEQYFGPGTRLTVT.

The chain carries TRBV5-4 and TRBJ1-2; TRBD1 agrees at 10 bases. Germline-derived CDR1 and CDR2 are SGHNT and YYREEE (reference sequence). V trimming: 0 bases; J trimming: 4 bases; junction bases outside the gene matches: 6. The CDR3 spans 16 residues. CDR3 amino acids: CASSLAVGTGVYGYTF. CDR3 bases: TGTGCCAGCAGCTTGGCTGTAGGGACAGGGGTCTATGGCTACACCTTC.

The chain employs TRBV6-5 and TRBJ2-5; D not certain. Trimming cost V 0 bases and J 5 bases, with 10 bases left between them. The CDR3 totals 14 residues. Germline assignment: CDR1 MNHEY and CDR2 SVGAGI. The CDR3 here is CASSYSAALETQYF. CDR3 DNA sequence: TGTGCCAGCAGTTACTCTGCGGCGTTGGAGACCCAGTACTTC.

The chain uses TRBV6-5 and TRBJ1-2; TRBD1 is a possible D gene (5 bases). Trimming took off 9 bases at V and 5 bases at J, with 13 bases between the two ends. Looked up from germline, CDR1 is MNHEY and CDR2 is SVGAGI. The CDR3 loop spans 12 amino acids. CDR3 sequence (DNA): TGTGCCAGTATGGGGGGGGGTTATGGCTACACCTTC. Translation gives CASMGGGYGYTF.

The chain employs TRBV29-1 and TRBJ1-1, with a tentative D call TRBD1 (6 bases). Germline V CDR1 and CDR2: SQVTM, ANQGSEA. The V end was cut by 8 bases, the J end by 6 bases, with 19 bases between. The CDR3 is 13 amino acids. This CDR3 is CSLGALRPAEAFF. The CDR3 nucleotides are TGCAGCCTGGGGGCATTACGGCCCGCTGAAGCTTTCTTT.

This chain joins TRBV7-2 and TRBJ2-1; TRBD1 is a possible D gene (5 bases). The germline V and J ends were trimmed by 8 bases and 6 bases, with 17 bases remaining between them. The CDR3 is made up of 14 amino acids. Looked up from germline, CDR1 is SGHTA and CDR2 is FQGNSA. CDR3 protein: CASSTSGFRNEQFF. CDR3 DNA: TGTGCCAGCTCAACATCAGGGTTTCGCAATGAGCAGTTCTTC.

The J gene is TRBJ1-3, the V gene TRBV9; unclear D gene. V lost 2 bases and J lost 3, with 12 bases in between. This CDR3 contains 15 residues. CDR1 and CDR2 from the germline V gene are SGDLS and YYNGEE. CDR3 sequence reads: CASSVRGVGGNTIYF. The CDR3 nucleotides read TGTGCCAGCAGCGTCCGGGGAGTAGGTGGAAACACCATATATTTT.

This chain links TRBV21-1 with TRBJ1-6. TRBV21-1 is labeled a pseudogene. CDR3 length: 17 residues. The CDR3 reads CASPSGRQDSQGSPLHF. The CDR3 coding sequence is TGTGCCAGCCCTTCCGGGAGGCAAGACTCTCAGGGTTCACCCCTCCACTTT.

This rearrangement joins TRBV5-4 to TRBJ2-3; 8 nucleotides match TRBD2. The germline V gene encodes CDR1 SGHNT and CDR2 YYREEE (reference sequence). With 4 bases clipped from V and 6 bases from J, the junction kept 7 bases outside the gene matches. This CDR3 has 14 residues. The CDR3 DNA reads as TGTGCCAGCAGCCCGACGGGGGGGCCTGATACGCAGTATTTT. This codes for CASSPTGGPDTQYF.

The rearrangement joins TRBV23-1 to TRBJ1-1; 7 bases map to TRBD1. TRBV23-1 is an ORF, and what it does is uncertain. The CDR3 contains 14 residues. Trimming removed 6 bases from V and 5 bases from J; junction bases left unmatched: 9. Here the CDR3 reads CASRQGVCDTEAFF. CDR3 nucleotide sequence: TGCGCCAGCAGGCAGGGGGTTTGTGATACTGAAGCTTTCTTT.

The rearrangement joins TRBV15 to TRBJ2-7; tentatively, D is TRBD1 (6 bases). Trimming shortened V by 6 bases and J by 2 bases, and 11 bases separated the two germline ends. Germline CDR1 and CDR2: LNHNV and YYDKDF (reference sequence). The CDR3 loop spans 13 amino acids. The CDR3 DNA is TGTGCCACCAGGAGGCCAGGGGCCTACGAGCAGTACTTC. It specifies CATRRPGAYEQYF. The full variable domain, its missing parts supplied by reference TRBV15 and TRBJ2-7, is DAMVIQNPRYQVTQFGKPVTLSCSQTLNHNVMYWYQQKSSQAPKLLFHYYDKDFNNEADTPDNFQSRRPNTSFCFLDIRSPGLGDTAMYLCATRRPGAYEQYFGPGTRLTVT.

The chain couples TRBV4-1 to TRBJ2-6; 9 positions agree with TRBD1. The V gene's germline CDR1 is MGHRA and CDR2 YSYEKL. The CDR3 loop spans 18 amino acids. After removal of 5 bases from V and 6 bases from J, the junction contained 14 bases not matched to a gene. CDR3 coding DNA: TGCGCCAGCAGCAACCGGGACAGGGTGAATGCTGAGGCCAACGTCCTGACTTTC. Translation: CASSNRDRVNAEANVLTF.

This clone was seen only a few times. Distinct nucleotide sequences in the sample also encode this CDR3. V gene TRBV6-4 combines with J gene TRBJ2-2; no clear D gene. In germline, CDR1 is MRHNA, CDR2 SNTAGT. CDR3 length equals 13 residues. The germline V and J ends were trimmed by 0 bases and 6 bases, with 5 bases remaining between them. CDR3 bases: TGTGCCAGCAGTGACTCGTCGGCCGGGGAGCTGTTTTTT. It encodes CASSDSSAGELFF.

The chain carries TRBV11-2 and TRBJ2-3; D is perhaps TRBD1 (5 bases). CDR1 is SGHAT, CDR2 FQNNGV, per germline. Trimming took off 7 bases at V and 1 base at J, with 9 bases between the two ends. This CDR3 contains 13 residues. CDR3 nucleotide sequence: TGTGCCAGCACCAGGGAAGGCACAGATACGCAGTATTTT. Protein product: CASTREGTDTQYF.

The V and J genes are TRBV4-3 and TRBJ2-3, with 10 positions matching TRBD2. The V segment lost 1 base and the J segment 0 bases; nucleotides outside the gene matches: 13. From germline, CDR1 is LGHNA and CDR2 YSLEER. The CDR3 has 20 residues. The CDR3 loop reads CASSQGSVAGGRTSTDTQYF. The CDR3 DNA follows: TGCGCCAGCAGCCAAGGGTCGGTAGCGGGGGGACGAACTAGCACAGATACGCAGTATTTT.

On this clone itself: One end of the junction fails to match germline, which may point to a read error. The J gene is TRBJ2-7, the V gene TRBV7-7; D call uncertain. The CDR3 contains 13 residues. CDR1 SSHAT and CDR2 FNYEAQ come from the germline V gene (reference sequence). CDR3 in amino acids: CASSPGHNYEQYF. In DNA, the CDR3 is TGTGCTAGCAGCCCGGGTCATAACTACGAGCAGTACTTC.

The V call is TRBV27, the J call TRBJ2-5, with TRBD1 matching over 7 bases. This CDR3 spans 14 amino acids. Germline trimming cut 4 bases from V and 5 bases from J; bases unmatched to any gene: 7. Germline V gene data show CDR1 as MNHEY and CDR2 as SMNVEV (reference sequence). The CDR3, as DNA: TGTGCCAGCAGTTCCCTGACAGGGTCGGAGACCCAGTACTTC. As protein: CASSSLTGSETQYF.

The chain joins TRBV10-2 to TRBJ2-1; no clear D gene. Germline CDR1 WSHSY, CDR2 SAAADI. Trimming pared 2 bases from V and 3 bases from J, leaving 8 bases between. This CDR3 contains 14 residues. The CDR3 DNA follows: TGCGCCAGCAGTGAGAAGGAGTACTACAATGAGCAGTTCTTC. Amino acids: CASSEKEYYNEQFF.

The genes are TRBV7-8 and TRBJ2-3; TRBD2 matches 10 bases. The CDR3 runs to 18 residues. Germline loops: CDR1 SGHVS, CDR2 FQNEAQ. With 5 bases clipped from V and 0 bases from J, the junction kept 11 bases outside the gene matches. CDR3 in DNA: TGTGCCAGCAGCACTCCTAAGGCTAGCGGGGGTAGCACAGATACGCAGTATTTT. Residues: CASSTPKASGGSTDTQYF.

The rearrangement links TRBV11-2 to TRBJ1-1, with 8 bases fitting TRBD1. V was pared by 5 bases and J by 8 bases, with 1 base of the junction left unmatched. Per the germline V gene, CDR1 is SGHAT and CDR2 is FQNNGV. CDR3 length equals 11 residues. The CDR3 coding sequence is TGTGCCAGCAGCAGGGACAGGGAAGCTTTCTTT. Translation gives CASSRDREAFF.